This T cell receptor beta chain emerged from a study of CD8 T cells in ankylosing spondylitis. Study results and limitations: There were earlier reports of some motif variants in reactive arthritis synovial fluid and blood. Disease-linked clones reportedly showed significant enrichment in matched ankylosing spondylitis synovial fluid.

Scientists made TCR beta libraries using quantitative 5'-RACE with molecular barcodes. From the 5' RACE reads, TCRdb called clonotypes with MiXCR, one entry per CDR3 protein. The repertoire holds 250,000 or so distinct CDR3 sequences, with more than 15% as singletons. This clonotype came up a few times. Its antigen remains unidentified. The specimen sequenced was blood, either unsorted or a sorted T cell fraction (not recorded which). This clonotype was sampled from a male donor with ankylosing spondylitis or in good health (not recorded which).

The CDR3 DNA follows: TGTGCCAGCAGCTTAGAACCAGGAGACACCTACGAGCAGTACTTC. As protein: CASSLEPGDTYEQYF. V is TRBV11-2 and J is TRBJ2-7; the D is unclear. The V gene's germline CDR1 is SGHAT and CDR2 FQNNGV. The CDR3 loop spans 15 amino acids. V shed 0 bases and J shed 2 bases, with 11 bases lying between them.